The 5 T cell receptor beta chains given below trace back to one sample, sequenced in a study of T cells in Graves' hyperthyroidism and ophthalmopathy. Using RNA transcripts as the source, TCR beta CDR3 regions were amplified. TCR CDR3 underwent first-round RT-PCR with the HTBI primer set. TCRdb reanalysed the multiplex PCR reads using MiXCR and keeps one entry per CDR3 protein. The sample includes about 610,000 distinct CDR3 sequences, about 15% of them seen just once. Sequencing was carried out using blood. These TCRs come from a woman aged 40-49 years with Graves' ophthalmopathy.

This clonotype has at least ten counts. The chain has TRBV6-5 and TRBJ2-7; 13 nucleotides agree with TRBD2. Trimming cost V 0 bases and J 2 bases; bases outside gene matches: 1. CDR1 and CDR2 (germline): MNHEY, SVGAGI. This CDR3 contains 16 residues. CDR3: CASSYSGTSGTYEQYF. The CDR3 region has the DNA TGTGCCAGCAGTTACTCAGGGACTAGCGGGACCTACGAGCAGTACTTC.

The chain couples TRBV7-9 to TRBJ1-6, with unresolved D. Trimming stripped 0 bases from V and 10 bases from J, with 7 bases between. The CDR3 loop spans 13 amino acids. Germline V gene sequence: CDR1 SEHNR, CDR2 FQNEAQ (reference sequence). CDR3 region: CASSLAAASPLHF. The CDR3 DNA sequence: TGTGCCAGCAGCTTAGCGGCAGCCTCACCCCTCCACTTT.

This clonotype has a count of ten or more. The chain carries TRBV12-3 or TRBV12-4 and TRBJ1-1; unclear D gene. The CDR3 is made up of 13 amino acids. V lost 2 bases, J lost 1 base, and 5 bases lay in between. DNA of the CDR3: TGTGCCAGCAGTTTACAGCCGAACACTGAAGCTTTCTTT. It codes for CASSLQPNTEAFF.

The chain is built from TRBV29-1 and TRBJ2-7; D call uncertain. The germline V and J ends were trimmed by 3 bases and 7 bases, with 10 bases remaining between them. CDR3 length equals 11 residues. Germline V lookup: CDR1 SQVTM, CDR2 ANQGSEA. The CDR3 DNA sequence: TGCAGCGTTGAGGAACTCGGGGAGCAGTACTTC. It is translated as CSVEELGEQYF.

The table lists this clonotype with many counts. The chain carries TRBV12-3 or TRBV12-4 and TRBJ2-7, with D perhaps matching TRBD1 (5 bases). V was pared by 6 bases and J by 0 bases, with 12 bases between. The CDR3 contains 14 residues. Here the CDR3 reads CASRTGFSSYEQYF. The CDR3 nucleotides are TGTGCCAGCAGAACAGGCTTCAGCTCCTACGAGCAGTACTTC.